This T cell receptor (beta chain) was identified during a study of blood T cell repertoires in COVID-19. For the study at large: Donors in the United States, Italy and Spain gave samples during acute or convalescent COVID-19. Sources were T cells, B-cell-depleted T cells, or PBMCs; the material itself was cDNA or gDNA.

CDR3 length: 13 amino acids. Trimming left V 5 bases short and J 4 bases short, with 9 bases between. Study processing details: Amplification from reference gene primers served as the basis for estimated nucleated cell counts. Clones were read by immunoSEQ multiplex PCR, and TCRdb kept only the in-frame ones, dropping some. V, J and clone size are those of that table, while D and trimming were read from the DNA. The sample has about 400,000 clones; less than 90% are singletons. It was during active infection that Seattle patients were enrolled and then longitudinally followed. This clonotype was obtained from a woman aged 60-75 years with COVID-19, enrolled during active disease. The J gene is TRBJ1-5, the V gene TRBV12-3 or TRBV12-4; D is undetermined. Sample: peripheral blood. CDR3 nucleotides: TGTGCCAGCAGTGCCAGTTTAAATCAGCCCCAGCATTTT. Translated, it gives CASSASLNQPQHF.